The sequence of this T cell receptor beta chain was determined in a study of T cell responses to AZD1222 COVID-19 vaccine (dated by TCRdb to the early 2020s). The study in broad terms: A total of 233 trial participants underwent TCR sequencing, of whom about 210 received two doses of AZD1222 and some 26 received two doses of the MenACWY control vaccine. Trial participants were enrolled by age into subgroups of 18-55, 56-69 and 70-plus years, and roughly 150, 30 and 60 TCR-sequenced participants, respectively, were included in these subgroups. Overall results and qualifications from the work: Most participants were white British and females outnumbered males, and the authors suggested that clonal diversity may have been underestimated. Spike-specific TCR breadth and depth rose significantly after two AZD1222 doses compared with day 0 and with MenACWY recipients. In the small 56-69-year group, the increase in depth fell short of significance, most likely because of low power. Conclusions about previously exposed vaccinees are limited because only a handful of AZD1222 recipients were SARS-CoV-2 seropositive at baseline. Because no samples from the day 14 peak response were available, repertoires could be characterized only after the peak T cell response. Reportedly, almost half of the unique spike-specific TCRs recognized epitopes lying outside the regions that are mutated in the B.1.351 and B.1.1.7 variants. The vaccine-associated CD4 TCRs covered the entire spike protein, and the dominant responses fell in regions 160-218 and 743-854.

The CDR3 regions of human TCRbeta chains were analyzed by immunosequencing. On the authors' methods: TCRs in the repertoires were matched against a reference library of SARS-CoV-2-specific TCRs that had been generated with the MIRA antigen-specificity platform. Breadth meant the fraction of unique TCRs that were SARS-CoV-2-associated, whereas depth meant the fraction of total T cells that were SARS-CoV-2-associated. Using the MIRA data, every spike-specific TCR was mapped to the spike region that the TCR reacted to and assigned to either a CD4 or a CD8 class. Log10-transformed breadth and depth values were compared by one-way ANOVA with Sidak's multiple comparisons tests. Sourced from immuneACCESS, this table was stored by TCRdb with only in-frame sequences that have V and J called. A share of the clones is absent; for the studies checked, an unresolved V gene accounts for under half, and the remainder has no known explanation. The V and J calls and the clone size are those of that table, but D and trimming were determined from the DNA. The sample table shows under 90,000 clones, and roughly 85% are seen once. Less than 11% of the sample is in the top ten clones.

The sample's time point label is to be understood as: about 28 days (+/-7) after the second vaccine dose. AZD1222 recipients whose second dose came at about 4 weeks and those whose second dose came at about 12 weeks were combined into one group, since spike-specific TCR depth and breadth did not differ between the two schedules. Vaccinee samples were obtained from the UK trials COV001 and COV002, which included a single-blind randomized controlled phase 2/3 trial of AZD1222 (ChAdOx1 nCoV-19) in healthy adults. For TCRbeta chain sequencing, PBMC samples were collected from trial participants at day 0 and at day 28 after the second dose. The germline V gene sets CDR1 to SGHAT and CDR2 to FQNNGV. There are 15 amino acids in the CDR3, from cysteine to phenylalanine inclusive. CDR3 DNA is the only sequence kept; it has 45 bases, read in frame from the first base. V and J are truncated by 1 base and 1 base respectively, leaving an intervening sequence of 7 bases.

There are a few counts of this clone. The antigen this receptor binds is unknown. Base qualities are not provided; no much larger clone lies one nucleotide away. The source is an adult who received the AZD1222 COVID-19 vaccine. Sample: peripheral blood, taken 28 days after the second AZD1222 dose. The chain links TRBV11-2 with TRBJ2-2, and possibly TRBD1, on 5 matching bases. The CDR3 sequence is CASSLAGLNTGELFF. The nucleotide sequence reads as follows: TGTGCCAGCAGCTTAGCAGGGTTGAACACCGGGGAGCTGTTTTTT.